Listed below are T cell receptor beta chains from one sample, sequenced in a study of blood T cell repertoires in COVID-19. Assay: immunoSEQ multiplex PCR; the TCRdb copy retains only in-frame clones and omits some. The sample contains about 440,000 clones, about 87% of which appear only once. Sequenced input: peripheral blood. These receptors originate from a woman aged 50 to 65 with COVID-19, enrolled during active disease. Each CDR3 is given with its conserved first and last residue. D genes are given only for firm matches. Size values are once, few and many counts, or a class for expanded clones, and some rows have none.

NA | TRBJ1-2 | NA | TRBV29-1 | CSVAPARGGYGYTF | TGCAGCGTCGCCCCCGCCCGGGGAGGTTATGGCTACACCTTC
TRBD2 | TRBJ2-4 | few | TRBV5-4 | CASSSAGGSLAKNIQYF | TGTGCCAGCAGCTCCGCGGGGGGGTCCTTAGCCAAAAACATTCAGTACTTC
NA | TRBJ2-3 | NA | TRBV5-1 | CASSLFGSGGLNPASTDTQYF | TGCGCCAGCAGCTTGTTCGGGTCGGGGGGCCTTAATCCGGCTAGCACAGATACGCAGTATTTT
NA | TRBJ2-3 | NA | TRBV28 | CASSVDSLDTQYF | TGTGCCAGCAGCGTTGACAGCCTAGATACGCAGTATTTT
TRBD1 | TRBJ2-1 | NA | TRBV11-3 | CASSLGDREQFF | TGTGCCAGCAGCTTAGGGGACAGGGAGCAGTTCTTC
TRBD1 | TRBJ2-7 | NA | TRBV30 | CASTGTGISYEQYF | TGTGCCTCCACGGGGACAGGGATATCCTACGAGCAGTACTTC
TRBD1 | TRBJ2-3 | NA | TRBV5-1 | CASSSRDSSTDTQYF | TGCGCCAGCAGCAGCCGGGACAGCTCCACAGATACGCAGTATTTT
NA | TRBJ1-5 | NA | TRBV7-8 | CASRRGSGAGNSNQPQHF | TGTGCCAGCAGAAGAGGTTCAGGGGCAGGGAATAGCAATCAGCCCCAGCATTTT
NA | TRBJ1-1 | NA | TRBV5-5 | CASSRLGDSTEAFF | TGTGCCAGCAGCCGCCTAGGGGATAGTACTGAAGCTTTCTTT
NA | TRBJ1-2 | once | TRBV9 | CASSTTATANYGYTF | TGTGCCAGCAGCACGACAGCTACAGCTAACTATGGCTACACCTTC
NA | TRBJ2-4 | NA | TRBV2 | CASRAGVFGLLLAKNIQYF | TGTGCCAGCAGAGCCGGGGTCTTTGGACTTCTTTTAGCCAAAAACATTCAGTACTTC
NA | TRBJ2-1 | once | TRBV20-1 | CSASAFVGDSPYNEQFF | TGCAGTGCTAGTGCCTTCGTGGGGGACTCACCCTACAATGAGCAGTTCTTC
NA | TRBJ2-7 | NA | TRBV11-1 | CASSSYYEQYF | TGTGCCAGCAGCTCCTACTACGAGCAGTACTTC
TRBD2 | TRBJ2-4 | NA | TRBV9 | CASSPTGGNIQYF | TGTGCCAGCAGCCCCACGGGAGGAAACATTCAGTACTTC
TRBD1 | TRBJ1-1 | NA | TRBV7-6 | CASSPGQGGPEAFF | TGTGCCAGCAGCCCCGGACAGGGGGGACCTGAAGCTTTCTTT
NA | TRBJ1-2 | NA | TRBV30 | CAWSPRRGAVDGYTF | TGTGCCTGGAGTCCCCGACGGGGGGCGGTGGATGGCTACACCTTC
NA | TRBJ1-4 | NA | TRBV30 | CAWSSLAGEEKLFF | TGTGCCTGGAGTAGCTTAGCAGGGGAAGAAAAACTGTTTTTT
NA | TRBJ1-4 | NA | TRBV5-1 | CASSLNGNEKLFF | TGCGCCAGCAGCTTGAACGGGAATGAAAAACTGTTTTTT
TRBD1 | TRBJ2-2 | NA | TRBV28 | CASSPIVGTGAGELFF | TGTGCCAGCAGTCCCATTGTTGGGACAGGGGCCGGGGAGCTGTTTTTT
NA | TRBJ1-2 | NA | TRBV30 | CAWSPYPSVNYGYTF | TGTGCCTGGAGCCCATACCCGTCAGTAAACTATGGCTACACCTTC
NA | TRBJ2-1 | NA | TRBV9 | CASSPSDFAYNEQFF | TGTGCCAGCAGCCCCTCCGACTTTGCCTACAATGAGCAGTTCTTC
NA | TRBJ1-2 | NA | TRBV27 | CASSLSRGSSYGYTF | TGTGCCAGCAGTTTATCGCGGGGGTCTTCCTATGGCTACACCTTC
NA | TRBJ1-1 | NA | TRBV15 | CATSSLRDWFSEAFF | TGTGCCACCAGCAGCTTACGGGATTGGTTTTCTGAAGCTTTCTTT
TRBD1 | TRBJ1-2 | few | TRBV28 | CASSFPRQGSYGYTF | TGTGCCAGCAGTTTTCCTCGACAGGGATCATATGGCTACACCTTC
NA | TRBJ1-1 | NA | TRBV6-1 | CASSENSGGVAGTEAFF | TGTGCCAGCAGTGAAAACTCAGGCGGTGTGGCGGGAACTGAAGCTTTCTTT
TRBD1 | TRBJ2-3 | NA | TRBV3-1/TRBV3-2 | CASSQETGGQYF | TGTGCCAGCAGCCAAGAGACAGGGGGGCAGTATTTT
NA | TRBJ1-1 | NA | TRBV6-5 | CASRLGQNTEAFF | TGTGCCAGCAGACTCGGACAGAACACTGAAGCTTTCTTT
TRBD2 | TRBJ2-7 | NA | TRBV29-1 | CSVRGGHSYEQYF | TGCAGCGTTCGGGGGGGGCACTCCTACGAGCAGTACTTC
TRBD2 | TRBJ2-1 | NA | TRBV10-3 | CAIRPGTSGDYNEQFF | TGTGCCATCAGGCCAGGGACTAGCGGGGACTACAATGAGCAGTTCTTC
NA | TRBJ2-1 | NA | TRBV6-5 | CATVSPNYGNEQFF | TGTGCCACGGTGAGTCCGAACTACGGCAATGAGCAGTTCTTC
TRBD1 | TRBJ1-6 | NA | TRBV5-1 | CASSLDGDRVYNSPLHF | TGCGCCAGCAGCTTGGACGGGGACAGGGTCTATAATTCACCCCTCCACTTT
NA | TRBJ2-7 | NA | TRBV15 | CATSTRHYEQYF | TGTGCCACCAGCACCAGACACTACGAGCAGTACTTC
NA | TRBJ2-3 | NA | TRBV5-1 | CASTQYGGTVDTQYF | TGCGCCAGCACTCAGTACGGGGGTACCGTGGATACGCAGTATTTT
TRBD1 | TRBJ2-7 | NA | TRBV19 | CASSQTLDRGYEQYF | TGTGCCAGTAGTCAGACTTTGGACAGGGGCTACGAGCAGTACTTC
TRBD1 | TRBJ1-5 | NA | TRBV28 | CASILQGAGQPQHF | TGTGCCAGCATCCTACAGGGGGCCGGGCAGCCCCAGCATTTT
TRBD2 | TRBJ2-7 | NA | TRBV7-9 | CASALPTSGQYEQYF | TGTGCCAGCGCCCTGCCCACTAGCGGTCAATACGAGCAGTACTTC
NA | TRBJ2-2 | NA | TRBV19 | CASSIRQNTGELFF | TGTGCCAGTAGTATACGACAGAACACCGGGGAGCTGTTTTTT
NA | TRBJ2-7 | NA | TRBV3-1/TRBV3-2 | CASSQRESVEEQYF | TGTGCCAGCAGCCAACGGGAGTCAGTGGAAGAGCAGTACTTC
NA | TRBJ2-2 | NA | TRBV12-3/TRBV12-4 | CASIAFTGELFF | TGTGCCAGCATCGCGTTCACCGGGGAGCTGTTTTTT
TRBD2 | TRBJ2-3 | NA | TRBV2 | CASSPLAGTSTDTQYF | TGTGCCAGCAGTCCACTAGCGGGAACTAGCACAGATACGCAGTATTTT
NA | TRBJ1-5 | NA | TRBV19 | CASHRPFSNQPQHF | TGTGCCAGTCACAGACCGTTTAGCAATCAGCCCCAGCATTTT
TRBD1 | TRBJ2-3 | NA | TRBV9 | CASSEWTGITDTQYF | TGTGCCAGCAGCGAGTGGACAGGGATCACAGATACGCAGTATTTT
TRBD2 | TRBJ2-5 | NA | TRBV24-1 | CATSLSGGLSETQYF | TGTGCCACCAGCTTAAGCGGGGGGCTTTCAGAGACCCAGTACTTC
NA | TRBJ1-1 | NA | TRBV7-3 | CASSLTGVRAQGTEAFF | TGTGCCAGCAGCTTAACGGGAGTACGGGCCCAGGGGACTGAAGCTTTCTTT
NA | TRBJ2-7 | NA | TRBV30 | CAWRSGPENRQYF | TGTGCCTGGAGATCTGGGCCCGAGAATCGGCAGTACTTC
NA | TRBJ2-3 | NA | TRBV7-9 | CASSLTRDTQYF | TGTGCCAGCAGCTTAACGAGAGATACGCAGTATTTT
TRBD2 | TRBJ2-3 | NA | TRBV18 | CASSLTSGRQYTQYF | TGTGCCAGCTCACTCACTAGCGGACGTCAATATACGCAGTATTTT
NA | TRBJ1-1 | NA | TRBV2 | CASSAWTVEAFF | TGTGCCAGCAGCGCTTGGACAGTTGAAGCTTTCTTT
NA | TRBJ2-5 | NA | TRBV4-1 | CASSQAIQETQYF | TGCGCCAGCAGCCAGGCCATCCAAGAGACCCAGTACTTC
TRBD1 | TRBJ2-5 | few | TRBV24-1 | CATSDLGTGPETQYF | TGTGCCACCAGTGATCTCGGGACAGGCCCAGAGACCCAGTACTTC
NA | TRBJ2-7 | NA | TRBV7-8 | CASSAQGFSYEQYF | TGTGCCAGCAGCGCCCAGGGATTCTCCTACGAGCAGTACTTC